This T cell receptor beta chain was observed in a study of T cells in localized non-small cell lung cancer. Study-level results: Detection in adjacent lung was observed for a median roughly 55 of the top 100 tumor clones. A higher density of T cells in blood coincided with extended overall survival. Compared with tumor, uninvolved adjacent lung displayed greater T cell clonality, ranking highest overall. A single tumor region was sequenced, leaving heterogeneity possible.

This clone was picked up a small number of times. What it recognizes is unknown. Some clones are missing from TCRdb's copy, which holds only in-frame ones; the method was immunoSEQ multiplex PCR. The sample lists roughly 4,700 clones; about 30% were seen once. The length of the CDR3 is 17 residues. The germline gives CDR1 SGHNT, CDR2 YENEEA. J was trimmed by 3 bases and V by 5 bases; bases with no gene match: 14. The sample in question was lung tumor tissue, obtained before any cancer treatment. The chain couples TRBV11-3 to TRBJ2-7; 9 positions match TRBD1. The source is a man aged 35-69 years with stage II lung adenocarcinoma. DNA for the CDR3: TGTGCCAGCAGCCCGGCCGGGACAGGGAACAGGCGCTACGAGCAGTACTTC. Its protein is CASSPAGTGNRRYEQYF.